A selection of T cell receptor beta chains follows, all from one sample in a study of cytomegalovirus exposure and HLA in healthy donors. TCRdb's copy holds only in-frame clones and misses some; the assay was immunoSEQ multiplex PCR. Found here are under 150,000 clones, 60% to 80% of them singletons; the top ten hold more than 2.5%. Material: PBMCs. The receptors shown here come from a woman aged 60 to 75 in good health and CMV-seropositive. Each CDR3 is given with its conserved first and last residue. Each record gives: V gene, clone size, J gene, D gene, CDR3 protein, CDR3 DNA. The D gene is left open where the match is weak. Rows may omit the clone size; those that give it use once, few, many or a size class.

TRBV5-1	-	TRBJ1-2	TRBD1	CASRQGTSNYGYTF	TGCGCCAGCAGACAGGGGACATCCAACTATGGCTACACCTTC
TRBV9	-	TRBJ2-2	TRBD2	CASSPRLAERELFF	TGTGCCAGCAGCCCCCGTCTAGCGGAAAGGGAGCTGTTTTTT
TRBV7-3	-	TRBJ1-1	TRBD1	CASSLDQGAGTEAFF	TGTGCCAGCAGCCTGGATCAGGGGGCGGGCACTGAAGCTTTCTTT
TRBV6-1	-	TRBJ1-6	TRBD1	CALSQDRVNSPLHF	TGTGCCTTGTCGCAGGACAGGGTAAATTCACCCCTCCACTTT
TRBV11-3	-	TRBJ2-7	-	CASSLVAGSYEQYF	TGTGCCAGCAGCTTAGTGGCAGGGTCGTACGAGCAGTACTTC
TRBV2	-	TRBJ1-1	-	CASGREAFF	TGTGCCAGCGGGCGTGAAGCTTTCTTT
TRBV5-6	-	TRBJ1-4	TRBD1	CASSLISGQGLGEKLFF	TGTGCCAGCAGCTTGATATCAGGACAGGGCCTTGGAGAAAAACTGTTTTTT
TRBV9	-	TRBJ2-5	-	CASSVVAEQETQYF	TGTGCCAGCAGCGTAGTGGCGGAGCAAGAGACCCAGTACTTC
TRBV6-5	-	TRBJ1-2	TRBD1	CASSYRDRGGYGYTF	TGTGCCAGCAGTTACCGGGACAGGGGAGGCTATGGCTACACCTTC
TRBV6-6	-	TRBJ1-2	-	CASSYQYGYTF	TGTGCCAGCAGTTATCAATATGGCTACACCTTC
TRBV15	once	TRBJ2-7	TRBD2	CATSRGGGDEQYF	TGTGCCACCAGCAGAGGGGGAGGGGACGAGCAGTACTTC
TRBV11-1	-	TRBJ1-1	-	CASSLRQATGTEAFF	TGTGCCAGCAGCTTAAGACAGGCCACCGGGACTGAAGCTTTCTTT
TRBV11-2	once	TRBJ1-5	-	CASNLGQTNQPQHF	TGTGCCAGCAACCTAGGACAGACTAATCAGCCCCAGCATTTT
TRBV18	-	TRBJ1-3	-	CASSPTDSGNTIYF	TGTGCCAGCTCACCCACAGACTCTGGAAACACCATATATTTT
TRBV29-1	-	TRBJ2-4	TRBD1	CSVTGTGGSLAKNIQYF	TGCAGCGTTACCGGGACAGGGGGATCACTGGCCAAAAACATTCAGTACTTC
TRBV27	-	TRBJ1-6	-	CASSLAGPSPLHF	TGTGCCAGCAGTTTGGCAGGGCCCTCACCCCTCCACTTT
TRBV12-5	few	TRBJ1-1	-	CASGLYIGVTTNWRDTEAFF	TGTGCTAGTGGTTTGTACATCGGAGTAACAACGAATTGGAGGGACACTGAAGCTTTCTTT
TRBV7-3	once	TRBJ1-2	-	CASSPRPAGGYTF	TGTGCCAGCAGCCCCAGACCAGCGGGCGGCTACACCTTC
TRBV10-3	-	TRBJ2-1	TRBD1	CATQGGSYNEQFF	TGTGCCACGCAAGGGGGCTCATACAATGAGCAGTTCTTC
TRBV19	-	TRBJ1-1	-	CASSINPTVNTEAFF	TGTGCCAGTAGTATAAACCCCACAGTGAACACTGAAGCTTTCTTT
TRBV19	-	TRBJ1-2	-	CASSIGAALNYGYTF	TGTGCCAGTAGTATAGGGGCAGCTCTTAACTATGGCTACACCTTC
TRBV10-3	-	TRBJ1-1	TRBD1	CAITGQGTNTEAFF	TGTGCCATCACCGGACAGGGAACGAACACTGAAGCTTTCTTT
TRBV2	-	TRBJ2-2	TRBD2	CASSRTSGGYTGELFF	TGTGCCAGCAGTAGAACTAGCGGGGGGTACACCGGGGAGCTGTTTTTT
TRBV29-1	-	TRBJ2-5	-	CSVDKGEGRETQYF	TGCAGCGTTGACAAGGGGGAGGGTAGAGAGACCCAGTACTTC
TRBV15	-	TRBJ1-4	-	CATSRGRGQDEKLFF	TGTGCCACCAGCAGAGGAAGAGGGCAGGATGAAAAACTGTTTTTT
TRBV4-2	once	TRBJ2-7	-	CASSQGNRVYEQYF	TGTGCCAGCAGCCAAGGAAACAGGGTCTACGAGCAGTACTTC
TRBV29-1	-	TRBJ2-2	-	CSVEDRGTGELFF	TGCAGCGTTGAAGATAGGGGAACCGGGGAGCTGTTTTTT
TRBV7-9	-	TRBJ2-5	TRBD1	CASSPGTGREEQYF	TGTGCCAGCAGCCCTGGGACAGGGCGAGAAGAGCAGTACTTC
TRBV5-1	-	TRBJ1-6	TRBD1	CASSTGQENSPLHF	TGCGCCAGCAGCACCGGACAGGAGAATTCACCCCTCCACTTT
TRBV18	-	TRBJ1-1	-	CASSPPLGPNTEAFF	TGTGCCAGCTCACCACCCTTGGGGCCGAACACTGAAGCTTTCTTT
TRBV14	few	TRBJ2-7	TRBD1	CASSRNSRDRGYWEQYF	TGTGCCAGCAGCCGAAACAGCCGGGACAGGGGCTACTGGGAGCAGTACTTC
TRBV5-1	-	TRBJ1-1	-	CASSGGTEAFF	TGCGCCAGCAGTGGGGGGACTGAAGCTTTCTTT
TRBV5-4	-	TRBJ1-4	TRBD1	CASSHTPTGPLFF	TGTGCCAGCAGCCACACACCGACAGGGCCCCTGTTTTTT
TRBV5-1	-	TRBJ1-3	-	CASSLSTSGNTIYF	TGCGCCAGCAGCTTGAGCACTTCTGGAAACACCATATATTTT
TRBV9	-	TRBJ2-2	TRBD1	CASSVWDRGTGELFF	TGTGCCAGCAGCGTCTGGGACAGGGGCACCGGGGAGCTGTTTTTT
TRBV7-2	-	TRBJ1-2	-	CASSPRFLPAMRYTF	TGTGCCAGCAGCCCCCGCTTTTTACCAGCTATGAGGTACACCTTC
TRBV10-3	-	TRBJ1-1	TRBD1	CAISEPTGGGGTEAFF	TGTGCCATCAGTGAGCCGACAGGGGGCGGAGGAACTGAAGCTTTCTTT
TRBV5-4	-	TRBJ1-2	-	CASSLVGAGYGYTF	TGTGCCAGCAGCTTGGTGGGGGCCGGGTATGGCTACACCTTC
TRBV6-6	-	TRBJ2-1	TRBD2	CASSSGLASNEQFF	TGTGCCAGCAGTTCGGGACTAGCGAGCAATGAGCAGTTCTTC
TRBV5-1	-	TRBJ2-1	-	CASSLLGVYNEQFF	TGCGCCAGCAGCTTGTTAGGAGTTTACAATGAGCAGTTCTTC